Listed below are T cell receptor beta chains from one sample, sequenced in a study of PD-L1 blockade in urothelial cancer. The protocol was immunoSEQ multiplex PCR, while the TCRdb copy is restricted to in-frame clones and leaves out a portion. This sample carries around 100,000 clones, approximately 85% of them seen once, and the ten largest clones take roughly 2.2%. Material: PBMCs, obtained around atezolizumab (anti-PD-L1) treatment. These receptors were taken from a man aged 50 to 59 with urothelial cancer. CDR3s include the opening cysteine and the closing phenylalanine or tryptophan. D genes are given only for firm matches. Where a row states a size, it is once, few, many or the class of an expanded clone; other rows omit it.

TRBJ2-2,NA,NA,TRBV28,14,TGTGCCAGCAGCCCGGGACACCTAACCGGGGAGCTGTTTTTT,CASSPGHLTGELFF
TRBJ2-5,NA,once,TRBV4-1,14,TGCGCCAGCAGCACCTTAGCGACCCAAGAGACCCAGTACTTC,CASSTLATQETQYF
TRBJ2-7,NA,NA,TRBV11-2,12,TGTGCCAGCAGCTACTACACCTACGAGCAGTACTTC,CASSYYTYEQYF
TRBJ2-3,NA,NA,TRBV27,14,TGTGCCAGCAGGAGGGGGAAGTCCACAGATACGCAGTATTTT,CASRRGKSTDTQYF
TRBJ2-7,NA,NA,TRBV5-1,14,TGCGCCAGCAGCTTGGTCGGGGAGGCCTACGAGCAGTACTTC,CASSLVGEAYEQYF
TRBJ1-2,NA,NA,TRBV9,16,TGTGCCAGCAGCGTAGCTGAGACATCACCTTATTTTGGCTACACCTTC,CASSVAETSPYFGYTF
TRBJ2-2,TRBD1,NA,TRBV9,17,TGTGCCAGCAGCGTAGCTTCCGGGACAGTGGGGGTGGGGGAGCTGTTTTTT,CASSVASGTVGVGELFF
TRBJ2-1,TRBD2,few,TRBV7-6,16,TGTGCCAGCAGCCCCCTACTAGCGGGGTCCTACAATGAGCAGTTCTTC,CASSPLLAGSYNEQFF
TRBJ2-7,NA,NA,TRBV4-1,15,TGCGCCAGCAGCCAAGAGCGAGGGGGTGGGTACGAGCAGTACTTC,CASSQERGGGYEQYF
TRBJ2-7,TRBD2,NA,TRBV7-2,16,TGTGCCAGCAGCTTAGGACTAGCGGGGATGGGGGGCGAGCAGTACTTC,CASSLGLAGMGGEQYF
TRBJ2-2,TRBD1,NA,TRBV19,14,TGTGCCAGTAGCCCCAGGGGGCGGACCGGGGAGCTGTTTTTT,CASSPRGRTGELFF
TRBJ1-2,TRBD1,NA,TRBV6-1,14,TGTGCCAGCAGTGGAGGGACAGGGGGCATTGGCTACACCTTC,CASSGGTGGIGYTF
TRBJ2-5,NA,NA,TRBV5-6,15,TGTGCCAGCAGCTTACCAGGGGCCTTCTCGGGGACCCAGTACTTC,CASSLPGAFSGTQYF
TRBJ2-7,NA,once,TRBV5-1,13,TGCGCCAGCAGCTTGGGAGTAGCAAACGAGCAGTACTTC,CASSLGVANEQYF
TRBJ1-6,NA,NA,TRBV2,15,TGTGCCAGCAAAAGCGCACAGGTTGATAATTCACCCCTCCACTTT,CASKSAQVDNSPLHF
TRBJ1-1,NA,once,TRBV13,14,TGTGCCAGCAGCAGAGAGGCGGGGAACACTGAAGCTTTCTTT,CASSREAGNTEAFF
TRBJ2-1,TRBD2,NA,TRBV5-5,16,TGTGCCAGCAGCATGGGACTAGCGGGACCTTGGGATGAGCAGTTCTTC,CASSMGLAGPWDEQFF
TRBJ1-3,NA,once,TRBV19,14,TGTGCCAGTAGTACGACAACAGGGAAGAACACCATATATTTT,CASSTTTGKNTIYF
TRBJ2-3,TRBD2,NA,TRBV27,18,TGTGCCAGCAGTCCACTTCCAGGGACTAGCGGGAGAGCGGATACGCAATATTTT,CASSPLPGTSGRADTQYF
TRBJ2-3,NA,NA,TRBV11-2,15,TGTGCCAGCAGTCCGGGACTAAAGGGGGATGATACGCAGTATTTT,CASSPGLKGDDTQYF
TRBJ2-1,TRBD2,NA,TRBV19,15,TGTGCCAGTAGATCAAGCGGGGGAACTTACAATGAGCAGTTCTTC,CASRSSGGTYNEQFF
TRBJ1-1,NA,NA,TRBV10-2,13,TGCGCCAGCAGTGTTCAGATGAACACTGAAGCTTTCTTT,CASSVQMNTEAFF
TRBJ1-1,TRBD1,NA,TRBV15,15,TGTGCCACCAGCAGAGGGACAGGGGGCTTAGCTGAAGCTTTCTTT,CATSRGTGGLAEAFF
TRBJ2-3,TRBD2,NA,TRBV19,15,TGTGCCAGTAGTCTACTAGCGGGAGGGCCAGATACGCAGTATTTT,CASSLLAGGPDTQYF
TRBJ1-5,TRBD1,NA,TRBV7-2,14,TGTGCCAGCAGCTCCGGACAGGGCGGTCAGCCCCAGCATTTT,CASSSGQGGQPQHF
TRBJ1-2,TRBD1,NA,TRBV6-1,13,TGTGCCAGCAGTGAACGGCAGGGGGATGGCTACACCTTC,CASSERQGDGYTF
TRBJ2-1,NA,NA,TRBV7-2,15,TGTGCCAGCAGCTTCCCCGGGACTTTTGGCAATGAGCAGTTCTTC,CASSFPGTFGNEQFF
TRBJ1-4,NA,NA,TRBV5-1,15,TGCGCCAGCAGCTTGGCCGGGACAACTAATGAAAAACTGTTTTTT,CASSLAGTTNEKLFF
TRBJ2-7,TRBD2,once,TRBV11-2,14,TGTGCCAGCAGCTTAGCGGGAGGGCAGAACGAGCAGTACTTC,CASSLAGGQNEQYF
TRBJ2-1,TRBD2,once,TRBV19,16,TGTGCCAGTAGTCGGACTAGCTCCGGGGGCTACAATGAGCAGTTCTTC,CASSRTSSGGYNEQFF
TRBJ2-3,NA,NA,TRBV19,15,TGTGCCAGTAGTATAACTAGCAGTAGCACAGATACGCAGTATTTT,CASSITSSSTDTQYF
TRBJ2-7,NA,once,TRBV5-8,15,TGTGCCAGCAGCTTGGTGGGCCATCCGTCCTACGAGCAGTACTTC,CASSLVGHPSYEQYF
TRBJ1-1,NA,NA,TRBV27,15,TGTGCCAGCAGTTTAAAACCCCCCGGCGGGGCTGAAGCTTTCTTT,CASSLKPPGGAEAFF
TRBJ2-5,TRBD2,NA,TRBV7-3,16,TGTGCCAGCAGCTTAGGGGCGGGAGGCCACCAAGAGACCCAGTACTTC,CASSLGAGGHQETQYF
TRBJ1-5,NA,NA,TRBV6-4,16,TGTGCCAGCAGTGATCGGGAGGGGGATAGCAATCAGCCCCAGCATTTT,CASSDREGDSNQPQHF
TRBJ1-1,NA,NA,TRBV28,15,TGTGCCAGCAGTTTATATTTAATCCAGGGCCGGTTTCGGTTTTTT,CASSLYLIQGRFRFF
TRBJ2-7,TRBD2,NA,TRBV27,16,TGTGCCAGCAGTTGGGACGCTAGCGGGAGGGCCGACGAGCAGTACTTC,CASSWDASGRADEQYF
TRBJ2-1,TRBD2,NA,TRBV5-4,18,TGTGCCAGCAGCTTGGTTCTAACTAGCGGGAGGGATTACAATGAGCAGTTCTTC,CASSLVLTSGRDYNEQFF
TRBJ1-2,TRBD1,once,TRBV25-1,13,TGTGCCAGCAACTCGGGGACAGGGAGGGGCTACACCTTC,CASNSGTGRGYTF
TRBJ2-7,NA,NA,TRBV5-1,13,TGCGCCAGCAGCTTGGCAGACAGTGCCGAGCAGTACTTC,CASSLADSAEQYF
TRBJ2-3,TRBD2,NA,TRBV13,16,TGTGCCAGCAGCCTACTTGCGAGCGGGAGCCCAGATACGCAGTATTTT,CASSLLASGSPDTQYF
TRBJ2-1,TRBD1,NA,TRBV11-3,14,TGTGCCAGCAGCCCGGGACAGGGGGCCAGTGGTCCGTTCTTC,CASSPGQGASGPFF
TRBJ2-3,TRBD2,few,TRBV14,17,TGTGCCAGCAGCTCAACTAGCGGGATGGTTGGCACAGATACGCAGTATTTT,CASSSTSGMVGTDTQYF
TRBJ2-7,TRBD1,NA,TRBV30,14,TGTGCCTGGAGTAGCGGGACAGGGAACTATGAGCAGTACTTC,CAWSSGTGNYEQYF
TRBJ1-5,NA,NA,TRBV5-6,13,TGTGCCAGCAGCTTTAATCGGGGGAGGCCCCAGCATTTT,CASSFNRGRPQHF
TRBJ1-5,TRBD1,NA,TRBV27,15,TGTGCCAGCAGCGTCGGGACAGGGGGTAATCAGCCCCAGCATTTT,CASSVGTGGNQPQHF
TRBJ2-1,TRBD1,NA,TRBV7-9,13,TGTGCCAGCAGCAGAACAGGGGGCAATGAGCAGTTCTTC,CASSRTGGNEQFF
TRBJ2-7,TRBD1,NA,TRBV6-1,16,TGTGCCAGCAGTGTCCAGGGACAGGGGGCGAATTACGAGCAGTACTTC,CASSVQGQGANYEQYF
TRBJ2-1,TRBD1,NA,TRBV6-5,14,TGTGCCAGCAGTTACTTTCAGGGACAGGGTGAGCAGTTCTTC,CASSYFQGQGEQFF
TRBJ2-5,NA,NA,TRBV14,14,TGTGCCAGCAGCCAAGTTGGGCAGGGTGAGACCCAGTACTTC,CASSQVGQGETQYF
TRBJ2-2,TRBD1,NA,TRBV11-3,15,TGTGCCAGCAGCTTTGGGACAGGGGTCAACGGGGAGCTGTTTTTT,CASSFGTGVNGELFF
TRBJ1-2,NA,NA,TRBV28,15,TGTGCCAGCAGTTTTGGGCAGATCCTTTTTTATGGCTACACCTTC,CASSFGQILFYGYTF
TRBJ2-1,TRBD2,NA,TRBV11-2,16,TGTGCCAGCAGCCACCTTCTGGGACTAGCGGACAATGAGCAGTTCTTC,CASSHLLGLADNEQFF